A selection of T cell receptor beta chains follows, all from one sample in a study of early T cells in non-severe SARS-CoV-2 infection. MiXCR was run by TCRdb on the 5' RACE reads, yielding one entry per CDR3 protein. The data contain roughly 100,000 distinct CDR3 sequences, around 13% of them singletons. What was sequenced was whole blood. The receptors come from an adult who was a healthcare worker with PCR-confirmed SARS-CoV-2 infection or an uninfected control (not recorded which). CDR3s leave out the opening cysteine and the closing phenylalanine or tryptophan. D genes are given only for firm matches.

d_gene,v_gene,CDR3aa
NA,TRBV27,ASSLKGSYGYT
TRBD2,TRBV19,ASSPLLAAETQY
TRBD1,TRBV5-1,ASSLDRGNNSPLH
TRBD2,TRBV5-5,ASSMYGTSGNEQY
NA,TRBV20-1,SAIGLPGSHEQY
NA,TRBV28,ASSLRLYGYT
NA,TRBV5-4,ASSLGSGGEQY
NA,TRBV9,ASSVVADSYNEQF
TRBD1,TRBV7-2,ASSLLQGRLF
TRBD2,TRBV20-1,SASKGTRSEQY
NA,TRBV11-3,ASSLVGRNDNEQF
NA,TRBV20-1,SARGEVDTEAF
NA,TRBV15,ATSSQLGPLF
NA,TRBV9,ASSVEREPV
NA,TRBV7-4,ASRPYSWGSEQY
NA,TRBV2,ASKDSLAKNIQY
TRBD2,TRBV6-2/TRBV6-3,ASSYSGRTF
NA,TRBV28,ASSLPGMIHNEQF
NA,TRBV11-2,ASSFVGANEKLF
NA,TRBV7-2,ASRLGRNEQF
NA,TRBV18,ASSRRTGALGDIQY
NA,TRBV7-9,ASSLARGANVLT
TRBD1,TRBV28,ASRTGLAQPQH
TRBD2,TRBV7-3,ASSFLTSGRVHEQY
NA,TRBV7-9,ASANRDGSPLH
NA,TRBV6-1,ASSTGISKNIQY
TRBD2,TRBV11-2,ASSFTSGRHYEQY
NA,TRBV5-1,ASSTLGVRDTQY
NA,TRBV20-1,SASERLARDEQY
TRBD2,TRBV7-2,ASSLESGRAKNIQY
NA,TRBV6-2/TRBV6-3,ASSYARGRTDTQY
NA,TRBV18,ASSPDSNQPQH
TRBD1,TRBV3-1,ASSQGQGRRYT
TRBD1,TRBV11-2,ASSLELPRQGIDEQF
NA,TRBV28,ASSLGGGNEQY
NA,TRBV10-2,ASSAPMSQVDREQF
TRBD1,TRBV19,ASRTNKGARGELF
TRBD2,TRBV6-5,ASSYYTGLAAYNEQF
NA,TRBV20-1,SARSDGATNEKLF
NA,TRBV28,ASSPVVDNEQF
TRBD2,TRBV9,ASSSGLRTSGRYNEQF
TRBD2,TRBV5-6,ASSLTSRNEQF
NA,TRBV7-7,ASSAEYRAQETQY
TRBD2,TRBV7-8,ASSPTGTKFEQF
TRBD1,TRBV20-1,SASRTDRGPSSYEQY
NA,TRBV5-1,ASSLRADNEKLF
NA,TRBV2,ASSESVNRNEQY
TRBD2,TRBV5-4,ASTSGGNTGELF
NA,TRBV5-4,ASSSGLYEQY
NA,TRBV2,ASSEARTDTQY
TRBD1,TRBV6-6,ASSYNSGGLGGTEAF
NA,TRBV5-1,ASSLMPHGSSYEQY
NA,TRBV19,ASKGGQNTGELF
NA,TRBV12-3/TRBV12-4,ASSLSRTTYNEQF